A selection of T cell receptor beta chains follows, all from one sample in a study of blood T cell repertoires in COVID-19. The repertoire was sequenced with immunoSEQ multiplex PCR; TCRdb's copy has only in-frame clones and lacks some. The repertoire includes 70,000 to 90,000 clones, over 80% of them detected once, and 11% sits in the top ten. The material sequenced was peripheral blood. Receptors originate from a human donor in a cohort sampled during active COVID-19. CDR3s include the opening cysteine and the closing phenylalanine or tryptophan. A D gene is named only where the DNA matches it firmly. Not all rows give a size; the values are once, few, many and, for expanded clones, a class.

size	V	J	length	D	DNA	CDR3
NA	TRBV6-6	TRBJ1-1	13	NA	TGTGCCAGCAGTCTCAGGGCCGTCGATGAAGCTTTCTTT	CASSLRAVDEAFF
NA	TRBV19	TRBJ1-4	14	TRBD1	TGTGCCACTACAAGGCAGGGGGCGGATGAAAAACTGTTTTTT	CATTRQGADEKLFF
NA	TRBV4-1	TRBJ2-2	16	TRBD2	TGCGCCAGCAGCCAAGATCCTAGCGGGAACACCGGGGAGCTGTTTTTT	CASSQDPSGNTGELFF
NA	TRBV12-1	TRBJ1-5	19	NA	TGTGCCAGCAGCTCAGGCCGGGACAGGGGGCCCTATAGCAATCAGCCCCAGCATTTT	CASSSGRDRGPYSNQPQHF
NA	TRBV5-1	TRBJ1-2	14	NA	TGCGCCAGCAGCTTTGGGAGGGAGCAATCTGGCTACACCTTC	CASSFGREQSGYTF
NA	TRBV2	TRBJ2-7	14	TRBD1	TGTGCCAGTCTATCGGGACAGAGGACCTACGAGCAGTACTTC	CASLSGQRTYEQYF
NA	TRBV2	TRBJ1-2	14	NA	TGTGCCAGCAGGGAAAGGACAACTAACTATGGCTACACCTTC	CASRERTTNYGYTF
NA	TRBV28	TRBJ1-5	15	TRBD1	TGTGCCAGCAGTTTTCGGACAGGGTTCGACCAGCCCCAGCATTTT	CASSFRTGFDQPQHF
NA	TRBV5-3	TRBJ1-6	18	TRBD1	TGTGCCAGAAGCTTGGCCCAGGACAGGGGGCTAAATAATTCACCCCTCCACTTT	CARSLAQDRGLNNSPLHF
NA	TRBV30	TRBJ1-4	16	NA	TGTGCCTGGAGTGTACTCCTAGGGGGGGATAATGAAAAACTGTTTTTT	CAWSVLLGGDNEKLFF
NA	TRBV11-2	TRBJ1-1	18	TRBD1	TGTGCCAGCAGCTTCCAAGGTCTGGGACAGGGGATGAACACTGAAGCTTTCTTT	CASSFQGLGQGMNTEAFF
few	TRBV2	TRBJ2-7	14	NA	TGTGCCAGCAGTGAGGGTGGGCAGGATGGCGAGCAGTACTTC	CASSEGGQDGEQYF
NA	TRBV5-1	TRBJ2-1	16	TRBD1	TGCGCCAGCAGGGTCGGGACAGGGAGGGCCTACAATGAGCAGTTCTTC	CASRVGTGRAYNEQFF
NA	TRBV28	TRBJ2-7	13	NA	TGTGCCAGCCGTCTTGGCGGGGCCTACGAGCAGTACTTC	CASRLGGAYEQYF
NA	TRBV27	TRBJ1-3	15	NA	TGTGCCAGCAGTTTAACAGGGTTGGGAGGAAACACCATATATTTT	CASSLTGLGGNTIYF
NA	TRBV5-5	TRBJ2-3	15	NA	TGTGCCAGCAGCTTTCGGGCGACGGGGACAGATACGCAGTATTTT	CASSFRATGTDTQYF
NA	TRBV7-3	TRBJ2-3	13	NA	TGTGCCAGCAGCTTAATACACACAGATACGCAGTATTTT	CASSLIHTDTQYF
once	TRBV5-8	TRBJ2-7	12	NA	TGTGCCAGCAGCTTGATAGAGAGCGGGCAGTACTTC	CASSLIESGQYF
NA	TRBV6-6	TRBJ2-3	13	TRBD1	TGTGCCAGCAGTCCCCAGGGGGCAGATACGCAGTATTTT	CASSPQGADTQYF
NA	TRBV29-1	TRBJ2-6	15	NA	TGCAGCGTCCCAAAGACGGGGGCTGGGGCCAACGTCCTGACTTTC	CSVPKTGAGANVLTF
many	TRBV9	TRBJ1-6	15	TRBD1	TGTGCCAGCACCCAGACCGGGACAGAAAATTCACCCCTCCACTTT	CASTQTGTENSPLHF
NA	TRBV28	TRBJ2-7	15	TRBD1	TGTGCCAGCAGTCCACCGGACAGGGATCCCTACGAGCAGTACTTC	CASSPPDRDPYEQYF
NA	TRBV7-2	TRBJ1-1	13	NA	TGTGCCAGCAGCATGACAGAGAACACTGAAGCTTTCTTT	CASSMTENTEAFF
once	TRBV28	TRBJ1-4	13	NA	TGTGCCAGCAAACGGGGGAGGAATGAAAAACTGTTTTTT	CASKRGRNEKLFF
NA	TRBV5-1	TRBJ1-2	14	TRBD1	TGCGCCAGCAGCTTGGGACAGGGGATGGAGGGCTACACCTTC	CASSLGQGMEGYTF
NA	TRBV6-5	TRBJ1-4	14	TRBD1	TGTGCCAGCAGTCAGACAGGGCGAGATGAAAAACTGTTTTTT	CASSQTGRDEKLFF
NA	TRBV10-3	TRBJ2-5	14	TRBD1	TGTGCCATCAGTGAGGGGACAGGCCAAGAGACCCAGTACTTC	CAISEGTGQETQYF
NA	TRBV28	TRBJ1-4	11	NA	TGTGCCAGCGGTCTCACGGGAAAACTGTTTTTT	CASGLTGKLFF
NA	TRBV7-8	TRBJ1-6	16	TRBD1	TGTGCCAGCAGCTTAGCCCCGGGACAGGGGACTTCACCCCTCCACTTT	CASSLAPGQGTSPLHF
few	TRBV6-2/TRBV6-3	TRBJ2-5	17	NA	TGTGCCAGCAGTTACTCCGGCTTGGCGGCGGATCAAGAGACCCAGTACTTC	CASSYSGLAADQETQYF
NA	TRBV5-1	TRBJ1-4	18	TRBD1	TGCGCCAGCAGCCCACAGGGGATGATATCATCAACTAATGAAAAACTGTTTTTT	CASSPQGMISSTNEKLFF
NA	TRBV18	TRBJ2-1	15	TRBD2	TGTGCCAGCTCACCCCCTAGCGGGGTCAACAATGAGCAGTTCTTC	CASSPPSGVNNEQFF
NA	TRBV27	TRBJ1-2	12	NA	TGTGCCAGCTACGGAGGAGGCTATGGCTACACCTTC	CASYGGGYGYTF
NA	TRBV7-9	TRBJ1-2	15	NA	TGTGCCAGCAGCACGAACCAGGAGGTTCTGTATGGCTACACCTTC	CASSTNQEVLYGYTF
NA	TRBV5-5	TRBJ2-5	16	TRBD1	TGTGCCAGCAGCTTGGCAACAGGGGGGATACAAGAGACCCAGTACTTC	CASSLATGGIQETQYF
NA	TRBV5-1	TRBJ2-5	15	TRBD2	TGCGCCAGCAGCTTGGAGCTAGCGGGGGTGGAGACCCAGTACTTC	CASSLELAGVETQYF
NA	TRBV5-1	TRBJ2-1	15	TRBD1	TGCGCCAGCAGCTTGTCGAAGGGACAGGGGGCGAAGGAGTTCTTC	CASSLSKGQGAKEFF
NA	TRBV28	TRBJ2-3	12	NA	TGTGCCAGCGTGGCCACGTTCGATACGCAGTATTTT	CASVATFDTQYF
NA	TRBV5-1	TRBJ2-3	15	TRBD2	TGCGCCAGCAGCTTACTAGCGGCTAACACAGATACGCAGTATTTT	CASSLLAANTDTQYF
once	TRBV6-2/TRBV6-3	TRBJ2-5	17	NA	TGTGCCAGCAGTGCCAACCAAGGGGGGGGACGGCAAGAGACCCAGTACTTC	CASSANQGGGRQETQYF
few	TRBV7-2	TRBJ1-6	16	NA	TGTGCCAGCAGCGTGGGGCCTAGCTCCTATAATTCACCCCTCCACTTT	CASSVGPSSYNSPLHF
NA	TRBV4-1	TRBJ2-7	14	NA	TGCGCCAGCAGCCAGGGGGCGAGATCCTACGAGCAGTACTTC	CASSQGARSYEQYF
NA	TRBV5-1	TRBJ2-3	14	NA	TGCGCCAGCAGCTTGGGAGAGATCACAGATACGCAGTATTTT	CASSLGEITDTQYF
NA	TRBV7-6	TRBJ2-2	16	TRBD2	TGTGCCAGCAGCTTACTGACTAGCGGGGGCGCCGGGGAGCTGTTTTTT	CASSLLTSGGAGELFF
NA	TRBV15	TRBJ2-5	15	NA	TGTGCCACCAGCAGAGATATCCGGTCGTGGGAGACCCAGTACTTC	CATSRDIRSWETQYF
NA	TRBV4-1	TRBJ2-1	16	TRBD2	TGCGCCAGCAGCGGGACTAGCGGGGGACCCTACAATGAGCAGTTCTTC	CASSGTSGGPYNEQFF
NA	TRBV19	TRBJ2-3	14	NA	TGTGCCAGTAGTATAGAACTAGCTACAGATACGCAGTATTTT	CASSIELATDTQYF
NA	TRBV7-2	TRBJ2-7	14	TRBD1	TGTGCCAGCAAACCTCGGACAGGGGCCTACGAGCAGTACTTC	CASKPRTGAYEQYF
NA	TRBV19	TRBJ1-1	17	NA	TGTGCCAGTAGTATAAAGGTTGCTTCGGGCAGGGTAGAGGCAGCTTTCTTT	CASSIKVASGRVEAAFF
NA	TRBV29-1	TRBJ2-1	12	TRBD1	TGCAGCGTTGGGATACAGGGGACTGAGCAGTTCTTC	CSVGIQGTEQFF
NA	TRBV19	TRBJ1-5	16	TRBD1	TGTGCCAGTAGTACTGGACAGGTGTTTAGCAATCAGCCCCAGCATTTT	CASSTGQVFSNQPQHF
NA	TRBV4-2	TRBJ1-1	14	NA	TGTGCCAGCAGCCCAGGGCTCGCGAACACTGAAGCTTTCTTT	CASSPGLANTEAFF
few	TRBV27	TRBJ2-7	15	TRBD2	TGTGCCAGCAGTTCCCTGACTAGCGGGGGGTACCGGCAGTACTTC	CASSSLTSGGYRQYF
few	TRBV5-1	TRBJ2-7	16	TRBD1	TGCGCCAGCAGCCTCACAGGGGGAACGACCACCTACGAGCAGTACTTC	CASSLTGGTTTYEQYF
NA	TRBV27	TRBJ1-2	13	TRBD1	TGTGCCAGCAGTTTGGCCAGGGGGCAGGGCTACACCTTC	CASSLARGQGYTF